The source of this T cell receptor (beta chain) is a study of early T cells in non-severe SARS-CoV-2 infection. Study details: RNA in bulk from unsorted whole blood was sequenced, and chains were unpaired.

The CDR3 is made up of 17 amino acids. Looked up from germline, CDR1 is SGHDN and CDR2 is FVKESK. As for this clonotype: The junction does not match germline at one end; this may be a read error.

Via MiXCR, TCRdb re-called the 5' RACE reads, giving one row per CDR3 protein. This sample has roughly 120,000 distinct CDR3 sequences; under 15% occur once, and the top ten carry around a fifth. This chain links TRBV14 with TRBJ2-6; D may be TRBD1 or TRBD2 (5 bases each). The sequence was obtained from an adult who was a healthcare worker with PCR-confirmed SARS-CoV-2 infection or an uninfected control (not recorded which). What was sequenced was whole blood. In DNA form, the CDR3 reads TGTGCCAGCAGCCGAGAATCGGGGACCTCTGGGGACAACGTCCTGACTTTC. It codes for CASSRESGTSGDNVLTF.